The following is a T cell receptor beta chain sequence with its context. The data belong to a study of blood T cell repertoires in COVID-19. Study background: There were acute and convalescent COVID-19 samples, and they came from the United States, Italy and Spain.

Per the study methods: Cell counts per sample came from amplifying reference gene primers. The repertoire was sequenced with immunoSEQ multiplex PCR; TCRdb's copy has only in-frame clones and lacks some. The V and J calls and clone size come from that table; D and trimming were worked out from the DNA. The sample records roughly 250,000 clones, around 82% being singletons. The clonotype comes from a human donor in a cohort sampled during active COVID-19. Sequencing was carried out using peripheral blood.

As DNA, the CDR3 is TGTGCCAGCAGATTCGGACAGGAAGCTTTCTTT. This codes for CASRFGQEAFF. The V and J genes are TRBV5-4 and TRBJ1-1; D is perhaps TRBD1 (6 bases). Deletions cut 5 bases from V and 8 bases from J, with 10 bases between. CDR1 SGHNT and CDR2 YYREEE come from the germline V gene (reference sequence). The CDR3 is made up of 11 amino acids.